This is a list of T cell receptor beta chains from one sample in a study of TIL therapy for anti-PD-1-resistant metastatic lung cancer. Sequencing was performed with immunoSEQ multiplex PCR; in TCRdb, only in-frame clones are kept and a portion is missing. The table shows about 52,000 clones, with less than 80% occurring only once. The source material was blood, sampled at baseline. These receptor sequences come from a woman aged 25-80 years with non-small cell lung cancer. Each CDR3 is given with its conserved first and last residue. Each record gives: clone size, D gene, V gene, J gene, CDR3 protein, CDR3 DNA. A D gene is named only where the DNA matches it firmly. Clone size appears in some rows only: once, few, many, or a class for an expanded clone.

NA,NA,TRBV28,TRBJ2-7,CASAPRDKYEQYF,TGTGCCAGCGCCCCCCGGGACAAATACGAGCAGTACTTC
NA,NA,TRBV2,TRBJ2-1,CASSEQGLARYEQFF,TGTGCCAGCAGTGAACAGGGACTGGCCCGTTATGAGCAGTTCTTC
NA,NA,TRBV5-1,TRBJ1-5,CASSVGQPNQPQHF,TGCGCCAGCAGCGTCGGCCAACCAAATCAGCCCCAGCATTTT
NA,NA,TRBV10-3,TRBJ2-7,CATLAGEPSYEQYF,TGTGCCACCCTCGCCGGGGAGCCTTCCTACGAGCAGTACTTC
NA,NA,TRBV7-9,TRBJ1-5,CASSQGSGFNQPQHF,TGTGCCAGCAGCCAGGGGTCGGGGTTTAATCAGCCCCAGCATTTT
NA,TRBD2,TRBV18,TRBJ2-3,CASSLPSGVTDTQYF,TGTGCCAGCTCACTCCCTAGCGGGGTAACAGATACGCAGTATTTT
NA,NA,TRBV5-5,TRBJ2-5,CASSTGRGRETQYF,TGTGCCAGCAGCACTGGCAGGGGACGAGAGACCCAGTACTTC
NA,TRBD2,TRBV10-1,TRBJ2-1,CASSDRGGLFNEQFF,TGCGCCAGCAGTGACCGGGGGGGCCTGTTCAATGAGCAGTTCTTC
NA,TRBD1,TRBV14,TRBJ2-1,CASSQLRVRDRDYNEQFF,TGTGCCAGCAGCCAACTGAGGGTCCGGGACAGAGACTACAATGAGCAGTTCTTC
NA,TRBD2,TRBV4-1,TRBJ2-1,CASREREGPLNEQFF,TGCGCCAGCAGGGAACGGGAGGGCCCCCTCAATGAGCAGTTCTTC
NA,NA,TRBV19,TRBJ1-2,CASRNPGGTLANYGYTF,TGTGCCAGTCGCAACCCGGGGGGTACCCTAGCTAACTATGGCTACACCTTC
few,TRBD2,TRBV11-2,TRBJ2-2,CASSLEPGGGGELFF,TGTGCCAGCAGCTTAGAACCCGGCGGGGGCGGGGAGCTGTTTTTT
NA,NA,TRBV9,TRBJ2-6,CASNTPGPGANVLTF,TGTGCCAGCAACACACCCGGTCCTGGGGCCAACGTCCTGACTTTC
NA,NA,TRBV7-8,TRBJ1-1,CATSSTGTGMNTEAFF,TGTGCCACCTCCTCAACCGGGACGGGCATGAACACTGAAGCTTTCTTT
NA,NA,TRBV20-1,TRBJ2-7,CSASRGYEQYF,TGCAGTGCTAGTAGGGGTTACGAGCAGTACTTC
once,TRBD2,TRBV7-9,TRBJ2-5,CASSLALAGREETQYF,TGTGCCAGCAGCTTAGCCCTAGCGGGGAGAGAAGAGACCCAGTACTTC
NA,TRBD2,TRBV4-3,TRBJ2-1,CASSQVPVGLGILSSYNEQFF,TGCGCCAGCAGCCAAGTTCCAGTGGGACTAGGAATATTAAGCTCCTACAATGAGCAGTTCTTC
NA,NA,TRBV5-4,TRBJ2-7,CASSVDISYEQYF,TGTGCCAGCAGCGTGGACATTTCCTACGAGCAGTACTTC
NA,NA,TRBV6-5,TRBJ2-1,CASRVKDEQFF,TGTGCCAGCAGGGTTAAGGATGAGCAGTTCTTC
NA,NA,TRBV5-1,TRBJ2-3,CASSGEDGSTDTQYF,TGCGCCAGCAGCGGGGAAGACGGAAGCACAGATACGCAGTATTTT
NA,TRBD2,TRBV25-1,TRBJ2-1,CASSEWSSGNNEQFF,TGTGCCAGCAGTGAATGGTCTAGCGGGAACAATGAGCAGTTCTTC
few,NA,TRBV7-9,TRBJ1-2,CASSLSDTNYGYTF,TGTGCCAGCAGCCTGTCGGACACGAACTATGGCTACACCTTC